This T cell receptor (beta chain) originates from a study of T cell responses to AZD1222 COVID-19 vaccine. Study-wide results and limits: Donors were mostly white British, more females; clonal diversity possibly underestimated. Recipients of AZD1222 seropositive at baseline numbered only 6 or 7.

The CDR3 has 12 amino acids. Trimming pared 6 bases from V and 0 bases from J, leaving 5 bases between. The germline V gene encodes CDR1 MNHNS and CDR2 SASEGT. In regard to this clone: What it binds is not known.

Repertoires were generated with immunoSEQ multiplex PCR, while TCRdb's copy carries only in-frame clones and drops some. This sample has approximately 170,000 clones, with approximately 89% found just once. The clonotype comes from an adult in good health. Specimen: peripheral blood, collected on day 0 of AZD1222 vaccination. V gene TRBV6-1 combines with J gene TRBJ1-1; D unresolved. This CDR3 reads CASSGVNTEAFF. The DNA for the CDR3 is TGTGCCAGCAGCGGGGTGAACACTGAAGCTTTCTTT.